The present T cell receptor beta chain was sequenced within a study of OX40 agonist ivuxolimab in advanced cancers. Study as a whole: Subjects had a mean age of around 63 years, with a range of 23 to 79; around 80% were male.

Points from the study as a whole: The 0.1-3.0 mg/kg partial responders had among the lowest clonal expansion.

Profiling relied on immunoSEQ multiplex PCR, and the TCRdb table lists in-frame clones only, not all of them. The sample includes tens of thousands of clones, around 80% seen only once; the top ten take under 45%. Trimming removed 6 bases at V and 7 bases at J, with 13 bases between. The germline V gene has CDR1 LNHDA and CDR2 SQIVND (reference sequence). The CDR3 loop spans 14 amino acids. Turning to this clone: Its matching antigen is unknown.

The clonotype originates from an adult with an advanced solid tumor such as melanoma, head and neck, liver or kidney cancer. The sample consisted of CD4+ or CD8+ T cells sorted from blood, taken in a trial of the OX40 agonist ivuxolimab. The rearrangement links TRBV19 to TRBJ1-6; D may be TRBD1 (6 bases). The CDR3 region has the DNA TGTGCCAGTAGCCCAATCGGACAGAATTCACCCCTCCACTTT. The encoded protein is CASSPIGQNSPLHF.